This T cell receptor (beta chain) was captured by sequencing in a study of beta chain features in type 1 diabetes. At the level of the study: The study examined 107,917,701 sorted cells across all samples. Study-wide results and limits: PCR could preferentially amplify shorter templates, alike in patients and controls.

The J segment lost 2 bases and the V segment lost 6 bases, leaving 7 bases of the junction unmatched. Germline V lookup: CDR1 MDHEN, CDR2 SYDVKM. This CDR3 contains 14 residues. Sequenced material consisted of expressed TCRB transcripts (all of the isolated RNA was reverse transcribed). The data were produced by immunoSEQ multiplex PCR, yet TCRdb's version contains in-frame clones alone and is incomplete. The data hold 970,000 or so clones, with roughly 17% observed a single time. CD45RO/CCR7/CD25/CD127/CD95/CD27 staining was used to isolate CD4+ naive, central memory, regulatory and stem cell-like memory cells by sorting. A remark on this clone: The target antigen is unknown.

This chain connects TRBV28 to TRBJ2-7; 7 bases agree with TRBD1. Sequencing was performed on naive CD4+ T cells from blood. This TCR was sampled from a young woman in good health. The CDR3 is CASRGRDRPYEQYF. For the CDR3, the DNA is TGTGCCAGCAGGGGTCGGGACAGACCCTACGAGCAGTACTTC.